The 9 T cell receptor beta chains below were found in one sample sequenced in a study of blood T cells in healthy people across ages. For the second PCR, which ran for 7 to 11 cycles, a sample-barcoded 5' primer and a J-beta primer mix were used. TCRdb itself ran the 5' RACE reads through MiXCR, one entry per CDR3 protein. The table lists about 1.4 million distinct CDR3 sequences, almost 60% of them singletons, with over 6.5% in the top ten. Material: blood. The origin of the receptors is a man aged 18 to 30 in good health.

This clonotype was counted between two and nine times. This chain connects TRBV29-1 to TRBJ1-2; D not certain. Trimming left V 4 bases short and J 5 bases short, with 11 bases between. The CDR3 contains 12 residues. Germline V gene sequence: CDR1 SQVTM, CDR2 ANQGSEA. DNA for the CDR3: TGCAGCGTTGTCATTTCCCCATATGGCTACACCTTC. Amino acids: CSVVISPYGYTF.

The CDR3 loop reads CASSAGTSGFYEQYF. DNA of the CDR3: TGTGCCAGCAGCGCGGGGACTAGCGGCTTCTACGAGCAGTACTTC. The gene calls are TRBV7-8 and TRBJ2-1; 11 bases line up with TRBD2. The J call may be in error: the DNA end matches TRBJ2-7 better. The CDR3 length is 15 residues. Germline V gene sequence: CDR1 SGHVS, CDR2 FQNEAQ.

This clonotype was seen a handful of times. This chain connects TRBV28 to TRBJ2-3; tentative D call: TRBD1 (6 bases). Deletions cut 10 bases from V and 9 bases from J, with 11 bases between. Germline CDR1 and CDR2: MDHEN and SYDVKM. This CDR3 contains 10 residues. In nucleotides, the CDR3 is TGTGCCACGGTGGGGGCGACGCAGTATTTT. Encoded protein: CATVGATQYF.

A few counts support this clonotype. The chain combines TRBV28 with TRBJ2-3, with 10 bases fitting TRBD2. After removal of 5 bases from V and 4 bases from J, the junction contained 6 bases not matched to a gene. The germline gives CDR1 MDHEN, CDR2 SYDVKM. The CDR3 runs 15 residues. The CDR3 bases are TGTGCCAGCAGTGAAACCGGGACTAGCGCAGATACGCAGTATTTT. Its translation: CASSETGTSADTQYF.

V usage is TRBV29-1 and J usage is TRBJ2-7, with D possibly being TRBD2 (5 bases). V was shortened by 0 bases and J by 2 bases, with 8 bases between the two germline ends. The CDR3 has 13 amino acids. Germline loops: CDR1 SQVTM, CDR2 ANQGSEA. Written as DNA, the CDR3 is TGCAGCGTTGAAGACTCGGGGACCTACGAGCAGTACTTC. It encodes CSVEDSGTYEQYF.

The chain combines TRBV20-1 with TRBJ2-1, with unresolved D. Trimming stripped 3 bases from V and 5 bases from J, with 20 bases between. CDR1 is DFQATT and CDR2 is SNEGSKA in the germline V gene (reference sequence). This CDR3 contains 16 residues. The CDR3 region has the DNA TGCAGTGCTAGCCCCGTCGGCTACCGACGTGACAATGAGCAGTTCTTC. It translates to CSASPVGYRRDNEQFF.

The chain links TRBV6-5 to TRBJ2-1; 7 bases align to TRBD1. The CDR3 runs to 16 residues. Unmatched junction bases numbered 8, after V lost 4 bases and J lost 2 bases. Germline CDR1 MNHEY, CDR2 SVGAGI. The CDR3 DNA follows: TGTGCCAGCAGTTCCTCCGGGACAGACCCCTACAATGAGCAGTTCTTC. This encodes CASSSSGTDPYNEQFF.

The CDR3 DNA follows: TGTGCCAGCAGCACTCACAGGGGGATGAAGGCTGAAGCTTTCTTT. Encoded protein: CASSTHRGMKAEAFF. The rearrangement links TRBV7-9 to TRBJ1-1; 8 bases line up with TRBD1. CDR1 and CDR2 from the germline V gene are SEHNR and FQNEAQ (reference sequence). Germline trimming cut 5 bases from V and 6 bases from J; bases unmatched to any gene: 11. This CDR3 comprises 15 residues.

This chain uses TRBV10-3 with TRBJ2-5; 11 bases match TRBD2. The CDR3 spans 15 residues. The germline V gene encodes CDR1 ENHRY and CDR2 SYGVKD. J lost 2 bases, V lost 4 bases, and 3 bases had no gene match. The CDR3 nucleotides read TGTGCCATCAGTGGATTAGCGGGGGGGCAAGAGACCCAGTACTTC. The encoded protein is CAISGLAGGQETQYF.